The 20 T cell receptor beta chains given below trace back to one sample, sequenced in a study of technical replicates of blood from several donors. Here immunoSEQ multiplex PCR was the method, and the copy in TCRdb shows in-frame clones only, minus some. This table holds about 100,000 clones, nearly 97% found once. Sequencing was carried out using T cells isolated from PBMCs. The receptors come from a human donor in good health.

This clone was observed a single time. The chain uses TRBV5-1 and TRBJ1-1, with 10 bases identical to TRBD1. The germline gives CDR1 SGHRS, CDR2 YFSETQ. The length of the CDR3 is 13 residues. J lost 6 bases, V lost 4 bases, and 3 bases had no gene match. The CDR3 coding sequence is TGCGCCAGCAGCCCGACAGGGGGCTCTGAAGCTTTCTTT. Its protein is CASSPTGGSEAFF.

This chain connects TRBV7-9 to TRBJ2-1; perhaps TRBD2 as D (6 bases). The CDR3 has 15 residues. Germline values: CDR1 SEHNR, CDR2 FQNEAQ (reference sequence). With 5 bases removed from V and 9 bases from J, the gap between germline ends came to 20 bases. The CDR3 is CASSEMSGVGGEQFF. In DNA, the CDR3 is TGTGCCAGCAGCGAAATGTCCGGTGTCGGGGGTGAGCAGTTCTTC.

The chain links TRBV19 to TRBJ1-1; D is possibly TRBD1 (6 bases). The CDR3 has 13 residues. Germline V gene data show CDR1 as LNHDA and CDR2 as SQIVND (reference sequence). V lost 5 bases and J 10 bases, leaving 17 bases between the germline ends. CDR3 in DNA: TGTGCCAGTAGTGCCTCGGCGGGGGCGCGAGCTTTCTTT. Translating gives CASSASAGARAFF.

V is TRBV9 and J is TRBJ1-2; 7 bases align to TRBD1. The CDR3 sequence is 14 residues long. The trim removed 0 bases at V and 6 bases at J, leaving 5 bases unmatched. The germline gives CDR1 SGDLS, CDR2 YYNGEE. The CDR3 reads CASSVGAGTDGYTF. The CDR3 DNA reads TGTGCCAGCAGCGTAGGGGCAGGGACAGATGGCTACACCTTC.

This chain connects TRBV7-9 to TRBJ2-3, with D possibly TRBD2 on 7 matching bases. The CDR3 length is 15 residues. Germline CDR1 and CDR2: SEHNR and FQNEAQ (reference sequence). V dropped 5 bases and J dropped 2 bases, with 14 bases sitting between them. The CDR3, as DNA: TGTGCCAGCAGCGCCTCGGGGGGCAACACAGATACGCAGTATTTT. The encoded protein is CASSASGGNTDTQYF. Supplemented by reference TRBV7-9 and TRBJ2-3, the full variable domain reads DTGVSQNPRHKITKRGQNVTFRCDPISEHNRLYWYRQTLGQGPEFLTYFQNEAQLEKSRLLSDRFSAERPKGSFSTLEIQRTEQGDSAMYLCASSASGGNTDTQYFGPGTRLTVL.

This chain uses TRBV15 with TRBJ1-1, with TRBD1 matching 7 bases. This CDR3 is built from 14 residues. Germline V CDR1 and CDR2: LNHNV, YYDKDF (reference sequence). V dropped 0 bases and J dropped 6; count of bases not matched to a gene: 4. CDR3 protein: CATSRDSQGAEAFF. In DNA form, the CDR3 reads TGTGCCACCAGCAGAGATTCCCAGGGGGCTGAAGCTTTCTTT.

The rearrangement joins TRBV11-2 to TRBJ1-1; tentatively, D is TRBD1 (5 bases). CDR3 length: 13 residues. The V and J ends lost 5 bases and 1 base respectively, with 8 bases between them. Per the germline V gene, CDR1 is SGHAT and CDR2 is FQNNGV. Here the CDR3 reads CASSTQENTEAFF. In DNA, the CDR3 is TGTGCCAGCAGCACACAGGAGAACACTGAAGCTTTCTTT.

The chain recombines TRBV7-3 with TRBJ1-2; no definite D call. This CDR3 region has 13 residues. Germline V gives CDR1 SGHTA, CDR2 FQGTGA. Trimming took off 2 bases at V and 2 bases at J, with 6 bases between the two ends. In DNA form, the CDR3 reads TGTGCCAGCAGCTTATCCCAGAACTATGGCTACACCTTC. It codes for CASSLSQNYGYTF.

This chain links TRBV6-4 with TRBJ2-3, with 9 bases matching TRBD1. The germline V gene encodes CDR1 MRHNA and CDR2 SNTAGT. This CDR3 comprises 14 residues. V gave up 4 bases and J gave up 1 base; unmatched junction bases: 0. CDR3 bases: TGTGCCAGCAGTGGGACAGGGGGCACAGATACGCAGTATTTT. This sequence encodes CASSGTGGTDTQYF.

This chain links TRBV7-2 with TRBJ2-3; possibly TRBD1 for D (5 bases). From germline, CDR1 is SGHTA and CDR2 FQGNSA. Trimming pared 2 bases from V and 0 bases from J, leaving 9 bases between. The CDR3 has 15 amino acids. CDR3 sequence: CASSLRQTSTDTQYF. CDR3 nucleotide sequence: TGTGCCAGCAGCTTAAGACAGACTAGCACAGATACGCAGTATTTT.

The chain employs TRBV19 and TRBJ2-1; D is unresolved. V shed 1 base and J shed 2 bases, with 9 bases lying between them. The CDR3 spans 15 residues. Germline loops: CDR1 LNHDA, CDR2 SQIVND (reference sequence). CDR3 residues: CASSIGVSPYNEQFF. The DNA of the CDR3 is TGTGCCAGTAGTATAGGTGTCAGTCCCTACAATGAGCAGTTCTTC.

The chain employs TRBV19 and TRBJ2-7, with D perhaps matching TRBD2 (6 bases). This CDR3 is built from 14 residues. Trimming took off 5 bases at V and 4 bases at J, with 15 bases between the two ends. Germline V gene data show CDR1 as LNHDA and CDR2 as SQIVND (reference sequence). The DNA for the CDR3 is TGTGCCAGTAGTTTCGGGGGAGTTGGGTACGAGCAGTACTTC. It codes for CASSFGGVGYEQYF.

CDR3 residues: CASSHNEKLFF. In DNA, the CDR3 is TGTGCCAGCAGCCATAATGAAAAACTGTTTTTT. The chain employs TRBV11-2 and TRBJ1-4; D not resolved. V was cut by 5 bases and J by 4 bases, with 2 bases left in between. Germline V gene sequence: CDR1 SGHAT, CDR2 FQNNGV. The CDR3 has 11 residues.

The rearrangement joins TRBV29-1 to TRBJ2-5, with 7 nucleotides matching TRBD2. The CDR3 extends over 12 amino acids. The germline V gene has CDR1 SQVTM and CDR2 ANQGSEA. V shed 5 bases, J shed 4 bases, and the junction held 4 bases outside the gene matches. The CDR3 loop reads CSVRGVRETQYF. The CDR3 DNA reads as TGCAGCGTTCGGGGGGTTCGAGAGACCCAGTACTTC.

The gene calls are TRBV7-8 and TRBJ2-5; TRBD2 aligns across 14 bases. The CDR3 runs 20 residues. Trimming removed 6 bases from V and 5 bases from J; junction bases left unmatched: 20. Germline CDR1 SGHVS, CDR2 FQNEAQ. The CDR3 bases are TGTGCCAGCAGTTTTAGGGCTGGACTAGCGGGAGGTCGTGGGGAGGAGACCCAGTACTTC. Amino acids: CASSFRAGLAGGRGEETQYF.

The chain has TRBV29-1 and TRBJ1-1; D gene uncertain. The germline V and J ends were trimmed by 4 bases and 1 base, with 19 bases remaining between them. CDR1 is SQVTM and CDR2 is ANQGSEA in the germline V gene. This CDR3 region has 16 residues. CDR3 coding DNA: TGCAGCGTTGGGGGAGTAACGGCTACCTCGAACACTGAAGCTTTCTTT. It is translated as CSVGGVTATSNTEAFF.

V is TRBV28 and J is TRBJ2-5, with a tentative D call TRBD1 (6 bases). Per germline, CDR1 MDHEN and CDR2 SYDVKM. CDR3 length equals 13 residues. The V gene lost 4 bases and the J gene lost 4 bases, with 10 bases spanning the gap. CDR3 residues: CASSSGELETQYF. DNA of the CDR3: TGTGCCAGCAGTTCAGGGGAGTTAGAGACCCAGTACTTC.

The chain has TRBV29-1 and TRBJ1-1; D perhaps matches TRBD1 (5 bases). The V end lost 2 bases, the J end lost 4 bases, and 14 bases lay between the germline ends. The CDR3 sequence is 14 residues long. Germline loops: CDR1 SQVTM, CDR2 ANQGSEA. The CDR3 DNA is TGCAGCGTTGAACCCAGGGTCTCGCTCACTGAAGCTTTCTTT. Translated, it gives CSVEPRVSLTEAFF.

The gene calls are TRBV27 and TRBJ1-5; TRBD1 is a possible D gene (6 bases). The CDR3 is 19 residues long. Germline V gives CDR1 MNHEY, CDR2 SMNVEV (reference sequence). Trimming shortened V by 6 bases and J by 11 bases, and 35 bases separated the two germline ends. The CDR3 nucleotides read TGTGCCAGCAGACGAAATACCCCCACCCTCACAGGGTTCCCAAGGGCCCAGCATTTT. Protein sequence: CASRRNTPTLTGFPRAQHF.

The V and J genes are TRBV2 and TRBJ1-1; tentative D call: TRBD1 (6 bases). V lost 6 bases to trimming and J lost 10 bases, with 24 bases between them. The germline gives CDR1 SNHLY, CDR2 FYNNEI. This CDR3 region has 15 residues. The CDR3 DNA reads as TGTGCCAGCAGGCCTCCCAGGGGAGAATGGGTAGCAGCTTTCTTT. Protein sequence: CASRPPRGEWVAAFF.